The entry below gives a single T cell receptor (beta chain) sequence along with its context. Clones were sequenced by immunoSEQ multiplex PCR, and TCRdb holds only the in-frame ones, with some missing. Found here are roughly 250,000 clones, 80% to 90% of them singletons; the top ten hold about 3%. The data were obtained in a study of cytomegalovirus exposure and HLA in healthy donors. V lost 3 bases to trimming and J lost 9 bases; unmatched junction nucleotides: 8. Germline loops: CDR1 SGHRS, CDR2 YFSETQ. The CDR3 contains 15 residues. V is TRBV5-1 and J is TRBJ2-1; 11 bases match TRBD1. Sequencing was performed on PBMCs. The TCR originated in a man aged 18 to 35 in good health and CMV-seronegative. CDR3 in amino acids: CASSSYGQGAIEQFF. The DNA for the CDR3 is TGCGCCAGCAGCTCTTATGGACAGGGGGCGATTGAGCAGTTCTTC.